What follows describes a single T cell receptor beta chain. Profiled with immunoSEQ multiplex PCR; TCRdb holds only in-frame clones, not every one. This sample has more than 50,000 clones; about 74% occur once, and the top ten carry about 28%. This record belongs to a study of blood T cell repertoires in COVID-19. CDR3 length: 16 amino acids. Germline-derived CDR1 and CDR2 are WNHNN and SYGVQD (reference sequence). V gave up 4 bases and J gave up 2 bases; unmatched junction bases: 7. The chain carries TRBV10-1 and TRBJ2-2; 7 bases align to TRBD1. Sequences were obtained from peripheral blood. The TCR sequence derives from a woman older than 75 with acute or convalescent COVID-19. The CDR3 region is CASSAAGTENTGELFF. The DNA for the CDR3 is TGCGCCAGCAGTGCTGCCGGGACAGAAAACACCGGGGAGCTGTTTTTT.